This record looks at one T cell receptor (beta chain) sequence and its context. Profiling relied on immunoSEQ multiplex PCR, and the TCRdb table lists in-frame clones only, not all of them. The sample includes about a million clones, around 76% seen only once; the top ten take roughly 1.4%. This sample is part of a study of shared clonotypes between healthy human individuals. Germline V gives CDR1 GTSNPN, CDR2 SVGIG (reference sequence). V dropped 3 bases and J dropped 6 bases, with 9 bases sitting between them. This CDR3 contains 11 residues. V usage is TRBV30 and J usage is TRBJ2-7; D is undetermined. The receptor comes from a man aged 18 to 29 in good health. Sequenced: memory CD4+ T cells sorted from blood. The subset is: CD45RA-negative fraction. CDR3 residues: CAWRRVVEQYF. The DNA of the CDR3 is TGTGCCTGGAGACGAGTGGTCGAGCAGTACTTC.